These T cell receptor beta chains were read from a single sample in a study of beta chain features in type 1 diabetes. Method: immunoSEQ multiplex PCR; TCRdb's copy keeps in-frame clones and lacks some. The sample shows about 150,000 clones, over 9.5% of them seen only once. The sample taken for sequencing was naive CD4+ T cells from blood. These receptors came from a man younger than 35 in good health. The CDR3 runs from the conserved cysteine through the conserved F or W. A D gene is named only where the DNA matches it firmly. Expanded clones are given a class, and other clones once, few, many or no size at all.

>TRBJ2-1|.|TRBV4-2|.
TGTGCCAGCAGCCCGAGCACTAGATCCTACAATGAGCAGTTCTTC
CASSPSTRSYNEQFF
>TRBJ2-2|.|TRBV4-1|few
TGCGCCAGCAGCCTTCACGGGACGAACACCGGGGAGCTGTTTTTT
CASSLHGTNTGELFF
>TRBJ2-3|.|TRBV6-6|few
TGTGCCAGCAGTTACGCCGCCGAGGTGGATACGCAGTATTTT
CASSYAAEVDTQYF
>TRBJ2-7|.|TRBV7-2|.
TGTGCCAGCAGCTCCATGGGGACTTCCTACGAGCAGTACTTC
CASSSMGTSYEQYF
>TRBJ1-1|.|TRBV9|.
TGTGCCAGCAGCGTGAGGGGGGGGGTGAACACTGAAGCTTTCTTT
CASSVRGGVNTEAFF
>TRBJ2-1|TRBD1|TRBV5-1|few
TGCGCCAGCAGCTCGGGACAGGGGATAACAATCTACAATGAGCAGTTCTTC
CASSSGQGITIYNEQFF
>TRBJ1-4|.|TRBV30|.
TGTGCCTTTGACAGATCTAATGAAAAACTGTTTTTT
CAFDRSNEKLFF
>TRBJ2-2|TRBD1|TRBV30|.
TGTGCCTGGAGTGTAGGAGGACAGGGTTGGCACACCGGGGAGCTGTTTTTT
CAWSVGGQGWHTGELFF
>TRBJ1-2|TRBD1|TRBV27|.
TGTGCCAGCAGGAGGACAGGCACTAACTATGGCTACACCTTC
CASRRTGTNYGYTF
>TRBJ1-1|TRBD1|TRBV5-1|few
TGCGCCAGCACTGAGACAGGGGTGAACACTGAAGCTTTCTTT
CASTETGVNTEAFF
>TRBJ2-7|TRBD1|TRBV7-7|.
TGTGCCAGCAGCTTAGCCTACAGGGGGTACGAGCAGTACTTC
CASSLAYRGYEQYF
>TRBJ1-2|TRBD1|TRBV9|few
TGTGCCAGCAGCGGTAGGAATCGGACAGGGGTAGGCTACACCTTC
CASSGRNRTGVGYTF
>TRBJ2-1|.|TRBV29-1|few
TGCAGCGCTGGGACAAGCAATGAGCAGTTCTTC
CSAGTSNEQFF
>TRBJ2-7|TRBD1|TRBV7-8|.
TGTGCCAGCAGCTTGGCAAGACAGGGGGGCTACGAGCAGTACTTC
CASSLARQGGYEQYF
>TRBJ1-5|.|TRBV18|few
TGTGCCAGCTCACCCCGAGAGGGAGGGCAGCCCCAGCATTTT
CASSPREGGQPQHF
>TRBJ2-3|TRBD2|TRBV7-9|few
TGTGCCAGCAGCTCCACTTGGGGGACTAGCGGGCTACGCACAGATACGCAGTATTTT
CASSSTWGTSGLRTDTQYF
>TRBJ2-4|.|TRBV5-4|few
TGTGCCAGCAGCACCTCCTCCGGGGTTGGAAACATTCAGTACTTC
CASSTSSGVGNIQYF
>TRBJ2-7|.|TRBV28|.
TGTGCCAGCAGTGAGTACTACGAGCAGTACTTC
CASSEYYEQYF
>TRBJ2-5|.|TRBV30|.
TGTGCCTGGAGTGTACCGGGAGAGACCCAGTACTTC
CAWSVPGETQYF
>TRBJ2-1|.|TRBV7-2|many
TGTGCCAGCAGCTCCGGACAGACTTACAATGAGCAGTTCTTC
CASSSGQTYNEQFF
>TRBJ2-3|.|TRBV4-3|few
TGCGCCAGCAGCCAAGGTGCGGGCCCAGATACGCAGTATTTT
CASSQGAGPDTQYF
>TRBJ1-4|.|TRBV14|.
TGTGCCAGCAGCCAAGAACAGGGACGAAGTGCTAATGAAAAACTGTTTTTT
CASSQEQGRSANEKLFF
>TRBJ2-7|TRBD2|TRBV7-2|few
TGTGCCAGCAGCTTAGTCGGGACTAGCGGGGGGGCCTACGAGCAGTACTTC
CASSLVGTSGGAYEQYF
>TRBJ1-2|.|TRBV4-2|.
TGTGCCAGCAGCTTGGAGGCAAGACCTAACTATGGCTACACCTTC
CASSLEARPNYGYTF
>TRBJ1-2|.|TRBV7-9|few
TGTGCCAGCAGCTTACTCCCGGAGGGTGGCTACACCTTC
CASSLLPEGGYTF
>TRBJ1-6|.|TRBV6-6|.
TGTGCCAGCAGCCCCCGGACAGTATCAAATTCACCCCTCCACTTT
CASSPRTVSNSPLHF
>TRBJ2-1|TRBD1|TRBV27|.
TGTGCCAGCAGTCCCACAACAGGGGGCGCTTACAATGAGCAGTTCTTC
CASSPTTGGAYNEQFF
>TRBJ1-5|.|TRBV27|.
TGTGCCACCATGGACAGTAATCAGCCCCAGCATTTT
CATMDSNQPQHF
>TRBJ2-7|.|TRBV29-1|.
TGCAGCGTCGCTCCGACTGTTTTTAGCTCCTACGAGCAGTACTTC
CSVAPTVFSSYEQYF
>TRBJ1-2|.|TRBV18|few
TGTGCCAGCTCGCCCGACACACCACCTTCCTATGGCTACACCTTC
CASSPDTPPSYGYTF
>TRBJ2-7|.|TRBV4-3|many
TGCGCCAGCAGCCAAGACGAGGACAGCTCTTACGAGCAGTACTTC
CASSQDEDSSYEQYF
>TRBJ2-7|TRBD1|TRBV11-2|few
TGTGCCAGCAGACCCCGACCGGGACAGGGGTTCGAGCAGTACTTC
CASRPRPGQGFEQYF
>TRBJ2-1|.|TRBV4-2|.
TGTGCCAGCAGCCAAGGGGGGGGCCAATACAATGAGCAGTTCTTC
CASSQGGGQYNEQFF
>TRBJ2-7|.|TRBV18|.
TGTGCCAGCTCACCACCGCTAGGATATGAGCAGTACTTC
CASSPPLGYEQYF
>TRBJ2-1|.|TRBV4-1|few
TGCGCCAGCAGCCAAGACGAGGGGACATACAATGAGCAGTTCTTC
CASSQDEGTYNEQFF
>TRBJ1-1|TRBD1|TRBV25-1|.
TGTGCCAGCAGCAGACAGGGGAGCATGAACACTGAAGCTTTCTTT
CASSRQGSMNTEAFF
>TRBJ2-6|.|TRBV27|few
TGTGCCAGCAGTTTAGGGGCGGCCGGGGCCAACGTCCTGACTTTC
CASSLGAAGANVLTF
>TRBJ1-4|.|TRBV6-5|.
TGTGCCAGCAGAAGACAGATACTTAATGAAAAACTGTTTTTT
CASRRQILNEKLFF
>TRBJ2-3|.|TRBV23-1|.
TGCGCCAGCAGTCAATCCCTCGGCAGTACAGTAGATACGCAGTATTTT
CASSQSLGSTVDTQYF
>TRBJ1-2|.|TRBV14|.
TGTGCCAGCAGCCAAGGGGGGGTAGGCTATGGCTACACCTTC
CASSQGGVGYGYTF
>TRBJ2-3|TRBD1|TRBV7-2|.
TGTGCCAGCAGCTCAGGACAGGGGGCGGTCACAGATACGCAGTATTTT
CASSSGQGAVTDTQYF
>TRBJ2-1|.|TRBV7-2|few
TGTGCCAGCAGCTTATCCCGGGGGAGCTACAATGAGCAGTTCTTC
CASSLSRGSYNEQFF
>TRBJ2-7|TRBD2|TRBV4-3|many
TGCGCCAGCAGCCAAGAGAGCGTCGCTAGCGGGGGCTACGAGCAGTACTTC
CASSQESVASGGYEQYF
>TRBJ2-1|.|TRBV18|.
TGTGCCAGCTCACCACCGTCCCCGGGTGAGCAGTTCTTC
CASSPPSPGEQFF
>TRBJ2-7|.|TRBV21-1|.
TGTGCCAGCAGCGCCGGAGGACAGGGAAAGGCGTGCGAGCAGTACTTC
CASSAGGQGKACEQYF
>TRBJ1-1|TRBD1|TRBV6-5|few
TGTGCCAGCAGTTCCACCGGGACAGTCAACACTGAAGCTTTCTTT
CASSSTGTVNTEAFF
>TRBJ2-1|TRBD1|TRBV18|.
TGTGCCAGCTCACCAGAGGACAGGGTTATTTACAATGAGCAGTTCTTC
CASSPEDRVIYNEQFF
>TRBJ2-7|.|TRBV7-9|many
TGTGCCAGCAGCTTAGACATCTACGAGCAGTACTTC
CASSLDIYEQYF
>TRBJ2-2|TRBD1|TRBV2|.
TGTGCCAGCAGGACGGGACAGGGGAACACCGGGGAGCTGTTTTTT
CASRTGQGNTGELFF
>TRBJ2-4|.|TRBV21-1|.
TGTGCCAGCAGCAAAAGGGTTTTAGTACTAGCGGCTAGGGCCAAAAACATTCAGTACTTC
CASSKRVLVLAARAKNIQYF
>TRBJ1-1|.|TRBV19|.
TGTGCCAGTACCCTACAGGCGAACACTGAAGCTTTCTTT
CASTLQANTEAFF
>TRBJ1-4|.|TRBV7-9|.
TGTGCCAGCAGCCCGGACACGGTTGAAAAACTGTTTTTT
CASSPDTVEKLFF
>TRBJ2-3|.|TRBV14|many
TGTGCCAGCAGCCAAGATCGGGGAACTACGCAGTATTTT
CASSQDRGTTQYF
>TRBJ2-7|.|TRBV6-1|.
TGTGCCAGCAGTGAAATTGCCCTAGCAACCGGCGACGAGCAGTACTTC
CASSEIALATGDEQYF
>TRBJ1-5|.|TRBV7-2|few
TGTGCCAGCAGCCGCGGATCGCGGGCGGTCAATCAGCCCCAGCATTTT
CASSRGSRAVNQPQHF